This entry lists 18 T cell receptor beta chains sequenced from one sample in a study of T cells in tuberculosis. Here immunoSEQ multiplex PCR was the method, and the copy in TCRdb shows in-frame clones only, minus some. The data hold about 36,000 clones, with 93% observed a single time. The material sequenced was PBMCs. These receptors were collected from a donor aged 10-29 years with latent tuberculosis or without tuberculosis infection.

The rearrangement uses TRBV9 and TRBJ2-7; TRBD1 might be the D (5 bases). The CDR3 extends over 13 amino acids. Germline values: CDR1 SGDLS, CDR2 YYNGEE. V was cut by 2 bases and J by 2 bases, with 8 bases left in between. This chain's CDR3 is CASSVDTTYEQYF. In nucleotides, the CDR3 is TGTGCCAGCAGCGTGGACACTACCTACGAGCAGTACTTC.

The chain joins TRBV5-1 to TRBJ1-5; D is possibly TRBD1 (6 bases). The V gene lost 1 base and the J gene lost 1 base, with 6 bases spanning the gap. The germline V gene has CDR1 SGHRS and CDR2 YFSETQ. This CDR3 has 14 amino acids. The CDR3 protein is CASSLTGSNQPQHF. CDR3 sequence (DNA): TGCGCCAGCAGCTTGACAGGGAGCAATCAGCCCCAGCATTTT.

This clone was picked up one time. V usage is TRBV27 and J usage is TRBJ1-1, with D tentatively TRBD1 (5 bases). CDR1 and CDR2 (germline): MNHEY, SMNVEV (reference sequence). The CDR3 sequence is 14 residues long. V was cut by 7 bases and J by 0 bases, with 12 bases left in between. DNA for the CDR3: TGTGCCAGCACATTGACAGCCATGAACACTGAAGCTTTCTTT. Protein product: CASTLTAMNTEAFF.

The chain uses TRBV2 and TRBJ1-2, with D unresolved. Germline V CDR1 and CDR2: SNHLY, FYNNEI. Trimming stripped 1 base from V and 4 bases from J, with 7 bases between. The CDR3 spans 13 residues. The CDR3 sequence is CASSEDLIYGYTF. The CDR3, as DNA: TGTGCCAGCAGTGAAGATTTAATCTATGGCTACACCTTC.

This chain links TRBV6-1 with TRBJ2-1; no firm D call. Trimming cost V 5 bases and J 7 bases, with 9 bases left between them. The CDR3 length is 12 residues. Germline V gene sequence: CDR1 MNHNS, CDR2 SASEGT. The CDR3 protein is CASSLVENEQFF. Written as DNA, the CDR3 is TGTGCCAGCAGTCTAGTGGAGAATGAGCAGTTCTTC.

The J gene is TRBJ1-6, the V gene TRBV14; the match to TRBD1 covers 8 bases. V was pared by 0 bases and J by 9 bases, with 7 bases of the junction left unmatched. Germline CDR1 and CDR2: SGHDN and FVKESK. There are 16 residues in the CDR3. The DNA of the CDR3 is TGTGCCAGCAGCCAAGATCAGCCAGGACAGGGTTCACCCCTCCACTTT. It yields the protein CASSQDQPGQGSPLHF.

The chain combines TRBV5-1 with TRBJ1-2; 8 bases are a match to TRBD1. V shed 4 bases and J 0 bases; nucleotides not matched to a gene: 5. The CDR3 runs to 15 residues. CDR1 is SGHRS, CDR2 YFSETQ, per germline. The CDR3 bases are TGCGCCAGCAGCAATAGGACAGGGTCTAACTATGGCTACACCTTC. Its protein product is CASSNRTGSNYGYTF.

This chain joins TRBV7-2 and TRBJ1-2, with 10 bases lining up with TRBD1. Looked up from germline, CDR1 is SGHTA and CDR2 is FQGNSA. The CDR3 sequence is 15 residues long. Germline trimming cut 4 bases from V and 7 bases from J; bases unmatched to any gene: 9. The CDR3 here is CASSYRDRGWSGYTF. For the CDR3, the DNA is TGTGCCAGCAGCTACCGGGACAGGGGATGGTCTGGCTACACCTTC.

The table lists this clone with a count of one. The chain joins TRBV19 to TRBJ2-1; 9 bases are a match to TRBD1. The CDR3 runs 16 residues. CDR1 LNHDA and CDR2 SQIVND come from the germline V gene (reference sequence). V lost 6 bases and J lost 1; bases outside the gene matches: 7. The CDR3 region is CASSLQGAPSYNEQFF. The CDR3 region has the DNA TGTGCCAGTAGCCTACAGGGGGCTCCTTCCTACAATGAGCAGTTCTTC.

This chain links TRBV6-4 with TRBJ1-1; D unresolved. Trimming left V 5 bases short and J 4 bases short, with 20 bases between. In germline, CDR1 is MRHNA, CDR2 SNTAGT. There are 16 residues in the CDR3. The CDR3 DNA reads as TGTGCCAGCAGTCCCTCAACCCGCGGCGGATCCACTGAAGCTTTCTTT. Its protein product is CASSPSTRGGSTEAFF.

V usage is TRBV5-5 and J usage is TRBJ1-2; maybe TRBD1 (5 bases). CDR3 length: 15 residues. Trimming removed 0 bases from V and 2 bases from J, with 11 bases in between. CDR1 is SGHKS and CDR2 is YYEKEE in the germline V gene (reference sequence). DNA of the CDR3: TGTGCCAGCAGCTTGGAAGGGGTTGGGAACTATGGCTACACCTTC. This gives the protein CASSLEGVGNYGYTF.

This clone was counted only a few times. V usage is TRBV5-1 and J usage is TRBJ1-1; D is possibly TRBD1 (5 bases). CDR1 is SGHRS, CDR2 YFSETQ, per germline. The CDR3 contains 15 residues. V shed 2 bases and J shed 6 bases, with 17 bases lying between them. The CDR3 DNA reads TGCGCCAGCAGCTTTAAAGGGGAAATCAGCTCTGAAGCTTTCTTT. Amino acid sequence: CASSFKGEISSEAFF.

The chain links TRBV7-3 to TRBJ1-1; 7 bases line up with TRBD1. The V gene's germline CDR1 is SGHTA and CDR2 FQGTGA. The CDR3 has 12 amino acids. V lost 4 bases and J lost 6; bases outside the gene matches: 2. In DNA form, the CDR3 reads TGTGCCAGCAGCTCGCAGGGGGCTGAAGCTTTCTTT. This translates into CASSSQGAEAFF.

The gene calls are TRBV30 and TRBJ1-2; no clear D. V lost 1 base and J lost 1, with 13 bases in between. The germline V gene encodes CDR1 GTSNPN and CDR2 SVGIG (reference sequence). The CDR3 sequence is 15 residues long. The DNA of the CDR3 is TGTGCCTGGAGTGGGGATCCAAGCGGTAACTATGGCTACACCTTC. Its protein product is CAWSGDPSGNYGYTF.

The rearrangement uses TRBV6-1 and TRBJ2-1, with 7 bases matching TRBD2. CDR3 size: 14 residues. The V gene end was trimmed by 4 bases and the J gene end by 5 bases; junction bases not matched to a gene: 5. The germline V gene encodes CDR1 MNHNS and CDR2 SASEGT. The CDR3 bases are TGTGCCAGCAGTGGTAGCGGGTTTAACAATGAGCAGTTCTTC. This codes for CASSGSGFNNEQFF.

V is TRBV30 and J is TRBJ2-7, with 7 bases matching TRBD2. The V gene's germline CDR1 is GTSNPN and CDR2 SVGIG (reference sequence). CDR3 length: 16 amino acids. J was trimmed by 5 bases and V by 2 bases; bases with no gene match: 15. The CDR3 spells CAWSSIADPRGDEQYF. In nucleotides, the CDR3 is TGTGCCTGGAGTTCTATTGCGGACCCTCGGGGGGACGAGCAGTACTTC.

The V gene is TRBV4-1, the J gene TRBJ2-4; 11 bases fit TRBD2. The CDR3 runs to 19 residues. Germline V lookup: CDR1 MGHRA, CDR2 YSYEKL. V was pared by 0 bases and J by 0 bases, with 7 bases of the junction left unmatched. CDR3 nucleotide sequence: TGCGCCAGCAGCCAAGAAAGACTAGCGGGGCAAGAAGCCAAAAACATTCAGTACTTC. Amino acid sequence: CASSQERLAGQEAKNIQYF.

The chain uses TRBV6-5 and TRBJ1-2; 7 positions match TRBD1. The V segment lost 4 bases and the J segment 4 bases; nucleotides outside the gene matches: 12. The CDR3 is 16 amino acids. Germline V gene sequence: CDR1 MNHEY, CDR2 SVGAGI. Written as DNA, the CDR3 is TGTGCCAGCAGTTTCTCCGGGTCTACAGGGGTCTATGGCTACACCTTC. The encoded protein is CASSFSGSTGVYGYTF.